Shown below are 30 T cell receptor beta chains from a single sample sequenced in a study of shared clonotypes between healthy human individuals. TCRdb's table, derived via immunoSEQ multiplex PCR, lists solely in-frame clones and lacks some. The sample carries roughly 2 million clones, more than 90% recorded once. Sequencing was performed on naive CD4+ T cells sorted from blood. Subset: CD45RA+ positively selected. The receptors were gathered from a young man in good health.

J is TRBJ2-2 and V is TRBV6-5; a weak D match, TRBD2 (5 bases). This CDR3 comprises 15 residues. CDR1 and CDR2 from the germline V gene are MNHEY and SVGAGI. V was shortened by 6 bases and J by 6 bases, with 17 bases between the two germline ends. The CDR3: CASRPDVTRAGELFF. The CDR3 nucleotides are TGTGCCAGCAGACCCGACGTTACTAGAGCCGGGGAGCTGTTTTTT.

This clone was recorded once. Distinct nucleotide sequences in the sample also encode this CDR3. The J gene is TRBJ1-2, the V gene TRBV30; the D is unclear. The ends were cut back, 0 bases at V and 2 bases at J, with 7 bases in the middle. The germline gives CDR1 GTSNPN, CDR2 SVGIG (reference sequence). The CDR3 length is 13 residues. As DNA, the CDR3 is TGTGCCTGGAGTGTATCGGGAAACTATGGCTACACCTTC. Encoded protein: CAWSVSGNYGYTF. The full variable domain, completed using reference TRBV30 and TRBJ1-2, is SQTIHQWPATLVQPVGSPLSLECTVEGTSNPNLYWYRQAAGRGLQLLFYSVGIGQISSEVPQNLSASRPQDRQFILSSKKLLLSDSGFYLCAWSVSGNYGYTFGSGTRLTVV.

This chain links TRBV6-5 with TRBJ2-1; D remains unclear. The CDR3 contains 14 residues. Germline-derived CDR1 and CDR2 are MNHEY and SVGAGI. Trimming shortened V by 1 base and J by 1 base, and 5 bases separated the two germline ends. The CDR3 reads CASSYLGSYNEQFF. The CDR3 DNA reads as TGTGCCAGCAGTTACTTAGGATCCTACAATGAGCAGTTCTTC.

V and J are TRBV10-3 and TRBJ2-1; TRBD2 matches at 7 bases. The V segment lost 7 bases and the J segment 0 bases; nucleotides outside the gene matches: 9. The germline gives CDR1 ENHRY, CDR2 SYGVKD. This CDR3 has 16 amino acids. CDR3 coding DNA: TGTGCCATCAATACCAGGGAGGGTCTCTCCTACAATGAGCAGTTCTTC. Its protein is CAINTREGLSYNEQFF.

The chain carries TRBV10-3 and TRBJ2-1; D gene unclear. Deletions cut 10 bases from V and 4 bases from J, with 11 bases between. This CDR3 is built from 12 residues. Germline lookup yields CDR1 ENHRY and CDR2 SYGVKD. CDR3 sequence reads: CATTSSYNEQFF. The CDR3 coding sequence is TGTGCCACCACTTCCTCGTACAATGAGCAGTTCTTC.

The chain links TRBV5-6 to TRBJ1-1, with a tentative D call TRBD1 (6 bases). Trimming removed 0 bases from V and 5 bases from J, with 14 bases in between. Per the germline V gene, CDR1 is SGHDT and CDR2 is YYEEEE. The CDR3 runs 15 residues. The CDR3 here is CASSLVGGARTEAFF. CDR3 nucleotide sequence: TGTGCCAGCAGCTTGGTGGGGGGCGCGAGGACTGAAGCTTTCTTT.

V and J are TRBV4-1 and TRBJ2-7, with TRBD1 matching over 10 bases. The CDR3 has 14 amino acids. V shed 4 bases and J 6 bases; nucleotides not matched to a gene: 6. The germline V gene encodes CDR1 MGHRA and CDR2 YSYEKL. The CDR3 is CASSRGTGVGEQYF. CDR3 DNA sequence: TGCGCCAGCAGCCGGGGGACAGGGGTAGGCGAGCAGTACTTC.

The chain combines TRBV5-6 with TRBJ2-5, with D possibly matching TRBD2 (6 bases). The V gene lost 4 bases and the J gene lost 6 bases, with 25 bases spanning the gap. The germline V gene encodes CDR1 SGHDT and CDR2 YYEEEE. The CDR3 is 17 residues long. As DNA, the CDR3 is TGTGCCAGCAGCACCCTCACGGGGGTAAATTCGTTAAAGACCCAGTACTTC. This gives the protein CASSTLTGVNSLKTQYF.

The chain is built from TRBV10-1 and TRBJ1-1; D remains ambiguous. Deletions cut 2 bases from V and 10 bases from J, with 11 bases between. Germline CDR1 is WNHNN and CDR2 is SYGVQD (reference sequence). This CDR3 has 12 amino acids. In DNA, the CDR3 is TGCGCCAGCAGTGAGGACACTCTCGGAGCTTTCTTT. Its translation: CASSEDTLGAFF.

The genes are TRBV28 and TRBJ2-5, with a weak D call TRBD1 (8 bases). The CDR3 totals 14 residues. Germline loops: CDR1 MDHEN, CDR2 SYDVKM. Trimming took 5 bases from V and 3 from J, leaving 13 bases between them. DNA for the CDR3: TGTGCCAGCAGTAGGACAGGGAGGGAAGAGACCCAGTACTTC. Translating it yields CASSRTGREETQYF.

The gene calls are TRBV5-8 and TRBJ1-4, with D possibly TRBD1 on 6 matching bases. In germline, CDR1 is SGHTS, CDR2 YDEGEE. The V end lost 0 bases, the J end lost 8 bases, and 20 bases lay between the germline ends. The CDR3 loop spans 17 amino acids. The CDR3 region is CASSLVFTGWPVEKLFF. In nucleotides, the CDR3 is TGTGCCAGCAGCTTGGTTTTTACAGGGTGGCCGGTCGAAAAACTGTTTTTT.

The chain combines TRBV6-6 with TRBJ1-1; tentative D call: TRBD1 (6 bases). Germline assignment: CDR1 MNHNY and CDR2 SVGAGI (reference sequence). There are 12 residues in the CDR3. Trimming left V 6 bases short and J 11 bases short, with 16 bases between. The CDR3 region has the DNA TGTGCCAGCAGGAAACAGGGAGGGGCGGCTTTCTTT. It encodes CASRKQGGAAFF.

Points on this clone: The same CDR3 is also encoded by other DNA sequences in this sample. V is TRBV28 and J is TRBJ1-3, with D tentatively TRBD1 (5 bases). The ends were cut back, 2 bases at V and 2 bases at J, with 7 bases in the middle. The CDR3 spans 14 residues. Germline CDR1 MDHEN, CDR2 SYDVKM. This CDR3 reads CASSLRGAGNTIYF. CDR3 nucleotide sequence: TGTGCCAGCAGTTTACGGGGGGCTGGAAACACCATATATTTT.

V is TRBV9 and J is TRBJ2-1, with unresolved D. The germline CDR1 and CDR2 sequences are SGDLS and YYNGEE. CDR3 size: 15 residues. Trimming cost V 4 bases and J 6 bases, with 17 bases left between them. In DNA, the CDR3 is TGTGCCAGCAGCACCCAGGTCGACCGCTCCAATGAGCAGTTCTTC. Encoded protein: CASSTQVDRSNEQFF.

The chain recombines TRBV7-2 with TRBJ2-7; no clear D gene. V was clipped by 2 bases and J by 7 bases, with 12 bases between them. Germline CDR1 reads SGHTA; CDR2 reads FQGNSA. The CDR3 totals 13 residues. CDR3 nucleotides: TGTGCCAGCAGCTTACGCGCATCCTTGGAGCAGTACTTC. Translation gives CASSLRASLEQYF. The full variable domain, rest sourced from reference TRBV7-2 and TRBJ2-7, is GAGVSQSPSNKVTEKGKDVELRCDPISGHTALYWYRQSLGQGLEFLIYFQGNSAPDKSGLPSDRFSAERTGGSVSTLTIQRTQQEDSAVYLCASSLRASLEQYFGPGTRLTVT.

The V and J genes are TRBV4-1 and TRBJ2-3, with a tentative D call TRBD2 (5 bases). The CDR3 totals 15 residues. CDR1 is MGHRA, CDR2 YSYEKL, per germline. With 2 bases removed from V and 1 base from J, the gap between germline ends came to 10 bases. The CDR3 here is CASSQYRAGTDTQYF. In DNA form, the CDR3 reads TGCGCCAGCAGCCAATATAGAGCGGGCACAGATACGCAGTATTTT.

The chain employs TRBV11-2 and TRBJ2-5, with D perhaps assigned TRBD1 or TRBD2 (5 bases each). The CDR3 is made up of 14 amino acids. Trimming took 5 bases from V and 6 from J, leaving 16 bases between them. CDR1 and CDR2 (germline): SGHAT, FQNNGV. The CDR3 sequence is CASSPGTASKTQYF. The CDR3 nucleotides are TGTGCCAGCAGCCCTGGGACGGCCAGTAAGACCCAGTACTTC.

This chain joins TRBV7-9 and TRBJ2-1, with 7 bases identical to TRBD2. Germline CDR1 reads SEHNR; CDR2 reads FQNEAQ (reference sequence). The CDR3 totals 16 residues. The trim removed 5 bases at V and 7 bases at J, leaving 14 bases unmatched. The DNA of the CDR3 is TGTGCCAGCAGCCTCAGGGCGGGAGAGTCATCAAATGAGCAGTTCTTC. Protein: CASSLRAGESSNEQFF.

This sequence joins TRBV7-9 and TRBJ2-1; the D gene is possibly TRBD2 (5 bases). Trimming removed 6 bases at V and 3 bases at J, with 15 bases between. The length of the CDR3 is 15 residues. Germline loops: CDR1 SEHNR, CDR2 FQNEAQ (reference sequence). The CDR3 DNA reads as TGTGCCAGCAGATTCGACTACCTGATCTACAATGAGCAGTTCTTC. Translating it yields CASRFDYLIYNEQFF.

The genes are TRBV18 and TRBJ1-1, with D possibly being TRBD1 (5 bases). This CDR3 spans 13 amino acids. From germline, CDR1 is KGHSH and CDR2 LQKENI. V was shortened by 6 bases and J by 1 base, with 9 bases between the two germline ends. The CDR3, as DNA: TGTGCCAGCTCGGGGCAGAAGAACACTGAAGCTTTCTTT. It is translated as CASSGQKNTEAFF.

The CDR3 DNA sequence: TGTGCCAGCAGCCCGTCCTGGGGGAGGGGGAGCACAGATACGCAGTATTTT. This sequence encodes CASSPSWGRGSTDTQYF. The rearrangement joins TRBV7-2 to TRBJ2-3; possibly TRBD2 for D (7 bases). This CDR3 has 17 residues. V lost 5 bases and J 0 bases, leaving 18 bases between the germline ends. The germline gives CDR1 SGHTA, CDR2 FQGNSA.

The gene calls are TRBV27 and TRBJ1-4; D may be TRBD1 (5 bases). Per the germline V gene, CDR1 is MNHEY and CDR2 is SMNVEV (reference sequence). This CDR3 has 13 amino acids. Trimming removed 6 bases at V and 1 base at J, with 6 bases between. DNA for the CDR3: TGTGCCAGCAGGGGGCAAACTAATGAAAAACTGTTTTTT. Protein product: CASRGQTNEKLFF.

The V and J genes are TRBV5-1 and TRBJ1-6; 7 nucleotides line up with TRBD1. CDR3 size: 13 residues. Per the germline V gene, CDR1 is SGHRS and CDR2 is YFSETQ. The trim removed 4 bases at V and 7 bases at J, leaving 2 bases unmatched. The CDR3 DNA reads TGCGCCAGCAGCCAGGGGGGGAATTCACCCCTCCACTTT. Encoded protein: CASSQGGNSPLHF.

The chain joins TRBV6-1 to TRBJ1-6; 7 nucleotides align to TRBD1. Germline CDR1 and CDR2: MNHNS and SASEGT. V dropped 5 bases and J dropped 4; count of bases not matched to a gene: 2. The CDR3 consists of 14 residues. CDR3 in DNA: TGTGCCAGCAGTCAGGGGGGGTATAATTCACCCCTCCACTTT. It yields the protein CASSQGGYNSPLHF.

The chain is built from TRBV28 and TRBJ1-6; D remains ambiguous. Trimming left V 5 bases short and J 1 base short, with 6 bases between. From germline, CDR1 is MDHEN and CDR2 SYDVKM. This CDR3 has 14 residues. The CDR3 protein is CASSPESYNSPLHF. As DNA, the CDR3 is TGTGCCAGCAGTCCAGAGTCCTATAATTCACCCCTCCACTTT.

The gene calls are TRBV18 and TRBJ1-1; TRBD1 aligns across 8 bases. V shed 3 bases and J 5 bases; nucleotides not matched to a gene: 5. This CDR3 is 14 amino acids long. CDR1 is KGHSH and CDR2 is LQKENI in the germline V gene. CDR3 coding DNA: TGTGCCAGCTCACCGACAGGGGCGGGAACTGAAGCTTTCTTT. Its translation is CASSPTGAGTEAFF.

The chain has TRBV30 and TRBJ1-1, with D possibly matching TRBD1 (6 bases). This CDR3 spans 15 amino acids. The V gene lost 0 bases and the J gene lost 4 bases, with 15 bases spanning the gap. Per the germline V gene, CDR1 is GTSNPN and CDR2 is SVGIG (reference sequence). The CDR3 DNA reads TGTGCCTGGAGTGTAAGGGGGGCGTTTAGCACTGAAGCTTTCTTT. This translates into CAWSVRGAFSTEAFF.

CDR3 bases: TGTGCCAGCAGCCCTACTTACTCGGGGGTTTGGACTGAAGCTTTCTTT. Its translation is CASSPTYSGVWTEAFF. This chain uses TRBV5-8 with TRBJ1-1; D possibly corresponds to TRBD1 (5 bases). The V end lost 4 bases, the J end lost 5 bases, and 21 bases lay between the germline ends. CDR1 is SGHTS and CDR2 is YDEGEE in the germline V gene. The CDR3 has 16 amino acids.

The chain recombines TRBV7-9 with TRBJ1-2; 7 nucleotides align to TRBD1. This CDR3 has 12 amino acids. In germline, CDR1 is SEHNR, CDR2 FQNEAQ (reference sequence). Germline trimming cut 8 bases from V and 5 bases from J; bases unmatched to any gene: 5. The CDR3 bases are TGTGCCAGCGGGATACAGGGGTATGGCTACACCTTC. Its translation: CASGIQGYGYTF.

The chain has TRBV19 and TRBJ1-6; D might be TRBD1 (5 bases). This CDR3 spans 16 amino acids. The V end was cut by 0 bases, the J end by 7 bases, with 13 bases between. Germline V gene data show CDR1 as LNHDA and CDR2 as SQIVND (reference sequence). The CDR3 nucleotides read TGTGCCAGTAGTATAGAATATGGGACGGGGAATTCACCCCTCCACTTT. Its protein product is CASSIEYGTGNSPLHF. Filled out from reference TRBV19 and TRBJ1-6, the complete variable domain reads DGGITQSPKYLFRKEGQNVTLSCEQNLNHDAMYWYRQDPGQGLRLIYYSQIVNDFQKGDIAEGYSVSREKKESFPLTVTSAQKNPTAFYLCASSIEYGTGNSPLHFGNGTRLTVT.